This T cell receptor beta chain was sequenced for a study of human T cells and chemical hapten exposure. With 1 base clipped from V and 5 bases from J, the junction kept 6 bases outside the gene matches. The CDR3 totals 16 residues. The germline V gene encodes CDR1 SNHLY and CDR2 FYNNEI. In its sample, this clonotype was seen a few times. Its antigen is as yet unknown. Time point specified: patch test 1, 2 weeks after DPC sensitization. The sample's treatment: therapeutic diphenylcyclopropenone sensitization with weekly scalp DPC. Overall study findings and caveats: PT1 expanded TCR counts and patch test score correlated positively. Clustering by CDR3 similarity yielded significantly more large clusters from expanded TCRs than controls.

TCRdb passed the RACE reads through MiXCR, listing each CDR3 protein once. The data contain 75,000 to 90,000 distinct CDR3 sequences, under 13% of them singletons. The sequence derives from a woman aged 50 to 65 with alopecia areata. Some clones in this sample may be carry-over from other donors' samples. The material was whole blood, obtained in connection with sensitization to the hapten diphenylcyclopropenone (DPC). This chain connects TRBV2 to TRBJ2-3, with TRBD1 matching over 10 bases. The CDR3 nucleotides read TGTGCCAGCAGTGAAGAGACAGGGGGCGCGAAAGATACGCAGTATTTT. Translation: CASSEETGGAKDTQYF.